This TCR beta chain was profiled in a study of T cells after yellow fever vaccination. Across the whole study: Preparation of fractions with low cell numbers was performed using SMART-Seq v4 Ultra Low Input.

CDR3 length equals 16 residues. V was pared by 2 bases and J by 2 bases, with 14 bases between. From germline, CDR1 is SNHLY and CDR2 FYNNEI. This clonotype was seen at least ten times. Antigen unknown. It was through 5'RACE template switching that TCR cDNA was made, with a universal primer site and UMIs added. TCRdb analysed the 5' RACE reads with MiXCR anew, one entry per CDR3 protein. The sample lists about 63,000 distinct CDR3 sequences, 6.5% to 9% occurring once. Findings and caveats of the study: Contamination of FACS-sorted repertoires by abundant clonotypes from the bulk population could occur.

The V gene is TRBV2, the J gene TRBJ2-3, with D unclear. This TCR was recovered from a man aged 25-45 years who received the YFV17D yellow fever vaccine. The sequenced sample was CD8+ T cells sorted from PBMCs, obtained 15 days after the yellow fever booster vaccination. The CDR3 here is CASSEFDGQPTDTQYF. The CDR3 nucleotides are TGTGCCAGCAGTGAATTTGACGGTCAGCCCACAGATACGCAGTATTTT.